A selection of T cell receptor beta chains follows, all from one sample in a study of CD8+ T cells in alopecia areata. Measured with immunoSEQ multiplex PCR; TCRdb has only the in-frame clones, and not every one. Of 210,000 or so clones detected, approximately 72% appear once; the ten largest clones hold 0.95% to 1.5%. Sample: CD4+ T cells sorted from blood, taken between weeks 43 and 45, from a patient treated with tofacitinib. Receptors originate from a human donor with alopecia areata. CDR3s include the opening cysteine and the closing phenylalanine or tryptophan. D genes are given only for firm matches. Some rows have no size entry. The others give once, few or many, or a class for an expanded clone.

v_call: TRBV18; d_call: NA; clone_size: NA; j_call: TRBJ2-2; cdr3_aa: CASSPIGGSTGELFF; cdr3_nt: TGTGCCAGCTCACCGATCGGGGGCTCCACCGGGGAGCTGTTTTTT
v_call: TRBV5-1; d_call: TRBD2; clone_size: few; j_call: TRBJ2-7; cdr3_aa: CASSGGVTSYEQYF; cdr3_nt: TGCGCCAGCAGCGGGGGGGTCACCAGCTACGAGCAGTACTTC
v_call: TRBV30; d_call: NA; clone_size: NA; j_call: TRBJ2-2; cdr3_aa: CACGGGLNTGELFF; cdr3_nt: TGTGCCTGCGGGGGCGGCCTTAACACCGGGGAGCTGTTTTTT
v_call: TRBV5-1; d_call: NA; clone_size: once; j_call: TRBJ2-7; cdr3_aa: CASSADRLYEQYF; cdr3_nt: TGCGCCAGCAGTGCGGATCGTCTCTACGAGCAGTACTTC
v_call: TRBV20-1; d_call: NA; clone_size: NA; j_call: TRBJ2-5; cdr3_aa: CSARAQETQYF; cdr3_nt: TGCAGTGCTAGAGCCCAAGAGACCCAGTACTTC
v_call: TRBV23-1; d_call: TRBD1; clone_size: NA; j_call: TRBJ1-1; cdr3_aa: CASSLWTGMNTEAFF; cdr3_nt: TGCGCCAGCAGTCTCTGGACAGGAATGAACACTGAAGCTTTCTTT
v_call: TRBV19; d_call: TRBD1; clone_size: NA; j_call: TRBJ2-1; cdr3_aa: CASRKGQSYNEQFF; cdr3_nt: TGTGCCAGTAGGAAGGGACAGTCCTACAATGAGCAGTTCTTC
v_call: TRBV7-2; d_call: NA; clone_size: NA; j_call: TRBJ2-7; cdr3_aa: CASSRGTRTYEQYF; cdr3_nt: TGTGCCAGCAGCCGTGGGACTCGAACCTACGAGCAGTACTTC
v_call: TRBV29-1; d_call: NA; clone_size: NA; j_call: TRBJ2-3; cdr3_aa: CSVGRLLSTDTQYF; cdr3_nt: TGCAGCGTTGGAAGGCTCCTGAGCACAGATACGCAGTATTTT
v_call: TRBV11-2; d_call: NA; clone_size: NA; j_call: TRBJ2-1; cdr3_aa: CASSLGTHNEQFF; cdr3_nt: TGTGCCAGCAGCTTAGGGACACACAATGAGCAGTTCTTC
v_call: TRBV30; d_call: NA; clone_size: NA; j_call: TRBJ1-1; cdr3_aa: CAWTSDGSLNAFF; cdr3_nt: TGTGCCTGGACCTCGGACGGGAGCTTGAACGCTTTCTTT
v_call: TRBV27; d_call: TRBD2; clone_size: NA; j_call: TRBJ2-3; cdr3_aa: CASSPSGLAGDTQYF; cdr3_nt: TGTGCCAGCAGTCCTTCGGGACTAGCTGGGGATACGCAGTATTTT
v_call: TRBV5-1; d_call: TRBD2; clone_size: NA; j_call: TRBJ2-1; cdr3_aa: CASTSGSTSGGWHEQFF; cdr3_nt: TGCGCCAGCACCTCCGGGAGTACTAGCGGGGGTTGGCATGAGCAGTTCTTC
v_call: TRBV7-9; d_call: NA; clone_size: NA; j_call: TRBJ1-1; cdr3_aa: CASSLDREAFF; cdr3_nt: TGTGCCAGCAGCTTAGACAGGGAAGCTTTCTTT
v_call: TRBV10-3; d_call: TRBD1; clone_size: few; j_call: TRBJ2-7; cdr3_aa: CAIRGTGGGYEQYF; cdr3_nt: TGTGCCATCAGGGGGACAGGGGGCGGTTACGAGCAGTACTTC
v_call: TRBV7-3; d_call: TRBD2; clone_size: NA; j_call: TRBJ2-2; cdr3_aa: CASSSGLAGGTGELFF; cdr3_nt: TGTGCCAGCAGCTCCGGCCTAGCGGGGGGCACCGGGGAGCTGTTTTTT
v_call: TRBV7-2; d_call: TRBD1; clone_size: NA; j_call: TRBJ2-5; cdr3_aa: CASSQTGLQETQYF; cdr3_nt: TGTGCCAGCAGCCAGACAGGGTTGCAAGAGACCCAGTACTTC
v_call: TRBV29-1; d_call: NA; clone_size: NA; j_call: TRBJ1-1; cdr3_aa: CSVDSRNTEAFF; cdr3_nt: TGCAGCGTTGATTCCAGGAACACTGAAGCTTTCTTT
v_call: TRBV29-1; d_call: NA; clone_size: NA; j_call: TRBJ2-1; cdr3_aa: CSVAPVAYNEQFF; cdr3_nt: TGCAGCGTTGCCCCCGTGGCCTACAATGAGCAGTTCTTC
v_call: TRBV29-1; d_call: NA; clone_size: few; j_call: TRBJ1-5; cdr3_aa: CSVVWGSNQPQHF; cdr3_nt: TGCAGCGTTGTATGGGGAAGCAATCAGCCCCAGCATTTT
v_call: TRBV19; d_call: TRBD1; clone_size: NA; j_call: TRBJ1-1; cdr3_aa: CASSPRAGGTEAFF; cdr3_nt: TGTGCCAGTAGTCCCCGGGCAGGGGGGACTGAAGCTTTCTTT
v_call: TRBV2; d_call: NA; clone_size: NA; j_call: TRBJ2-7; cdr3_aa: CASSEAGGGWEQYF; cdr3_nt: TGTGCCAGCAGTGAAGCGGGGGGCGGTTGGGAGCAGTACTTC